This entry lists 8 T cell receptor beta chains sequenced from one sample in a study of T cell responses to AZD1222 COVID-19 vaccine. Some clones are missing from TCRdb's copy, which holds only in-frame ones; the method was immunoSEQ multiplex PCR. The data show some 120,000 clones, with roughly 87% seen just once and approximately 1.6% held by the top ten. This material consisted of peripheral blood, taken on day 0 of AZD1222 vaccination. The receptors come from an adult in good health.

Only a few counts were recorded for this clone. The V gene is TRBV28, the J gene TRBJ1-3; perhaps TRBD1 as D (5 bases). Germline V gene sequence: CDR1 MDHEN, CDR2 SYDVKM. The V end was cut by 5 bases, the J end by 0 bases, with 14 bases between. The CDR3 is made up of 16 amino acids. The CDR3 region has the DNA TGTGCCAGCAGTACGCCGGGGCGTGGCTCTGGAAACACCATATATTTT. Translating gives CASSTPGRGSGNTIYF.

The chain is built from TRBV7-2 and TRBJ1-6; D gene unclear. Trimming cost V 5 bases and J 3 bases, with 5 bases left between them. CDR1 and CDR2 from the germline V gene are SGHTA and FQGNSA. This CDR3 contains 13 residues. CDR3 nucleotides: TGTGCCAGCAGCCCGGACTATAATTCACCCCTCCACTTT. Translated: CASSPDYNSPLHF.

J is TRBJ2-1 and V is TRBV10-3; a possible D gene is TRBD2 (7 bases). Germline CDR1 and CDR2: ENHRY and SYGVKD. This CDR3 has 18 residues. Trimming took 0 bases from V and 5 from J, leaving 20 bases between them. The CDR3 region is CAISESMMRGGINNEQFF. The DNA for the CDR3 is TGTGCCATCAGTGAGTCGATGATGAGGGGGGGCATAAACAATGAGCAGTTCTTC.

The CDR3 region has the DNA TGTGCCACCAGTAGTGGGATCCCCTACGAGCAGTACTTC. It is translated as CATSSGIPYEQYF. The chain has TRBV24-1 and TRBJ2-7; D is unclear. Trimming left V 6 bases short and J 2 bases short, with 10 bases between. The germline V gene has CDR1 KGHDR and CDR2 SFDVKD. CDR3 length: 13 amino acids.

The J gene is TRBJ1-6, the V gene TRBV2; a possible D gene is TRBD1 (6 bases). In germline, CDR1 is SNHLY, CDR2 FYNNEI. The ends were cut back, 6 bases at V and 7 bases at J, with 16 bases in the middle. The CDR3 covers 15 residues. CDR3 in DNA: TGTGCCAGCAGGATCCAGGGGCCGGGGAATTCACCCCTCCACTTT. Translating gives CASRIQGPGNSPLHF.

The sample holds one count of this clone. The chain combines TRBV2 with TRBJ1-5; D is unresolved. Deletions cut 4 bases from V and 0 bases from J, with 10 bases between. This CDR3 region has 15 residues. Germline assignment: CDR1 SNHLY and CDR2 FYNNEI. CDR3: CASSAVQISNQPQHF. The CDR3 coding sequence is TGTGCCAGCAGTGCGGTACAGATTAGCAATCAGCCCCAGCATTTT.

The J gene is TRBJ1-5, the V gene TRBV5-8; no definite D call. V gave up 5 bases and J gave up 4 bases, with 7 bases separating them. CDR1 SGHTS and CDR2 YDEGEE come from the germline V gene. The CDR3 length is 12 residues. CDR3 protein: CASSSWNQPQHF. The CDR3, as DNA: TGTGCCAGCAGTTCGTGGAATCAGCCCCAGCATTTT.

The chain couples TRBV24-1 to TRBJ2-7, with TRBD1 identical over 9 bases. Trimming took 5 bases from V and 0 from J; bases not matched to a gene: 4. This CDR3 contains 15 residues. CDR1 KGHDR and CDR2 SFDVKD come from the germline V gene. For the CDR3, the DNA is TGTGCCACCAGTGTTGGGACAGGGAGCTCCTACGAGCAGTACTTC. Translated, it gives CATSVGTGSSYEQYF.